The 27 T cell receptor beta chains listed next were all sequenced from one sample in a study of T cell responses to AZD1222 COVID-19 vaccine. Sequenced by immunoSEQ multiplex PCR; TCRdb stores in-frame clones only, minus some. Of more than 95,000 clones listed, about 90% are singletons. This sample comprised peripheral blood, obtained on day 0 of AZD1222 vaccination. The receptors come from an adult in good health.

This clone was recorded once. The chain uses TRBV2 and TRBJ2-7; either TRBD1 or TRBD2 may supply D (5 bases each). CDR1 is SNHLY and CDR2 is FYNNEI in the germline V gene. The CDR3 totals 13 residues. V was clipped by 10 bases and J by 13 bases, with 26 bases between them. The DNA for the CDR3 is TGTGCCACAGGCCTCCCTAGGGACCGCCCTTATTACTTC. Encoded protein: CATGLPRDRPYYF. The full variable domain, completed using reference TRBV2 and TRBJ2-7, is EPEVTQTPSHQVTQMGQEVILRCVPISNHLYFYWYRQILGQKVEFLVSFYNNEISEKSEIFDDQFSVERPDGSNFTLKIRSTKLEDSAMYFCATGLPRDRPYYFGPGTRLTVT.

The J gene is TRBJ1-6, the V gene TRBV9, with D possibly TRBD1 on 5 matching bases. The germline V and J ends were trimmed by 4 bases and 5 bases, with 13 bases remaining between them. CDR3 length: 15 residues. Germline V gene sequence: CDR1 SGDLS, CDR2 YYNGEE. CDR3: CASSLRDLDNSPLHF. Written as DNA, the CDR3 is TGTGCCAGCAGCCTCCGGGACCTGGATAATTCACCCCTCCACTTT.

This rearrangement joins TRBV28 to TRBJ1-4, with a weak D call TRBD1 (6 bases). The CDR3 spans 14 residues. V lost 7 bases and J 7 bases, leaving 16 bases between the germline ends. Germline CDR1 MDHEN, CDR2 SYDVKM. The DNA for the CDR3 is TGTGCCAGCATCCAGGGGTCGGGGATTGAAAAACTGTTTTTT. Translation gives CASIQGSGIEKLFF.

The chain links TRBV28 to TRBJ1-5; possibly TRBD1 for D (5 bases). Trimming stripped 2 bases from V and 2 bases from J, with 10 bases between. Germline V CDR1 and CDR2: MDHEN, SYDVKM. The CDR3 has 15 amino acids. This CDR3 reads CASSLQGVGNQPQHF. The CDR3 DNA reads as TGTGCCAGCAGTTTACAAGGGGTGGGCAATCAGCCCCAGCATTTT.

For the CDR3, the DNA is TGTGCCAGCAGCTTACGGGACATAGTCACAGATACGCAGTATTTT. The encoded protein is CASSLRDIVTDTQYF. The rearrangement uses TRBV13 and TRBJ2-3; maybe TRBD1 (6 bases). CDR3 length: 15 amino acids. The V gene's germline CDR1 is PRHDT and CDR2 FYEKMQ (reference sequence). Trimming shortened V by 2 bases and J by 2 bases, and 11 bases separated the two germline ends.

The chain recombines TRBV6-5 with TRBJ2-7, with D perhaps matching TRBD2 (5 bases). The CDR3 contains 15 residues. The V gene lost 7 bases and the J gene lost 2 bases, with 18 bases spanning the gap. Germline V lookup: CDR1 MNHEY, CDR2 SVGAGI. In DNA, the CDR3 is TGTGCCAGCACCCCCCAGCTAGCCCAACCCTACGAGCAGTACTTC. Its protein is CASTPQLAQPYEQYF.

This clone appeared a single time. The CDR3 DNA follows: TGTGCCAGCCGACGGCCCTTACTTGAAGCTTTCTTT. It codes for CASRRPLLEAFF. The rearrangement links TRBV28 to TRBJ1-1; D not resolved. The length of the CDR3 is 12 residues. V lost 8 bases and J 7 bases, leaving 14 bases between the germline ends. Germline V lookup: CDR1 MDHEN, CDR2 SYDVKM.

Details on this clone: Within the sample, other DNA sequences also encode this same CDR3. This chain links TRBV18 with TRBJ1-2; D ambiguous. V was cut by 2 bases and J by 1 base, with 5 bases left in between. This CDR3 has 13 residues. In germline, CDR1 is KGHSH, CDR2 LQKENI. CDR3 loop: CASSPSSNYGYTF. For the CDR3, the DNA is TGTGCCAGCTCACCAAGCAGTAACTATGGCTACACCTTC.

The chain combines TRBV19 with TRBJ1-5, with D hard to call. V lost 4 bases, J lost 0 bases, and 7 bases lay in between. Germline lookup yields CDR1 LNHDA and CDR2 SQIVND (reference sequence). The CDR3 loop spans 14 amino acids. Here the CDR3 reads CASSKTYSNQPQHF. The CDR3 region has the DNA TGTGCCAGTAGTAAGACGTATAGCAATCAGCCCCAGCATTTT.

The count of this clone is one. The chain combines TRBV6-5 with TRBJ1-6; D gene unclear. CDR1 is MNHEY, CDR2 SVGAGI, per germline. V gave up 2 bases and J gave up 4 bases, with 6 bases separating them. The CDR3 extends over 14 amino acids. CDR3 amino acids: CASSYREYNSPLHF. The CDR3 DNA sequence: TGTGCCAGCAGTTACCGGGAGTATAATTCACCCCTCCACTTT.

This chain connects TRBV28 to TRBJ1-2; tentatively, D is TRBD1 (6 bases). The germline gives CDR1 MDHEN, CDR2 SYDVKM. CDR3 length: 17 residues. The V end was cut by 3 bases, the J end by 0 bases, with 17 bases between. CDR3 loop: CASSLGAGIGPNYGYTF. CDR3 DNA: TGTGCCAGCAGTTTGGGGGCAGGAATAGGGCCTAACTATGGCTACACCTTC.

This clone appeared a single time. This chain uses TRBV5-1 with TRBJ2-3, with TRBD2 matching over 8 bases. Germline lookup yields CDR1 SGHRS and CDR2 YFSETQ. CDR3 length equals 16 residues. With 3 bases clipped from V and 11 bases from J, the junction kept 17 bases outside the gene matches. CDR3 DNA: TGCGCCAGCAGCTCCCCCCGGGCGGGAGGCCATAGATGGCAGTATTTT. Translating it yields CASSSPRAGGHRWQYF.

The rearrangement joins TRBV6-2 or TRBV6-3 to TRBJ2-1; 11 positions match TRBD1. The ends lost 4 bases at V and 9 bases at J; junction bases unmatched: 5. Per the germline V gene, CDR1 is MNHEY and CDR2 is SVGEGT. This CDR3 region has 14 residues. The CDR3, as DNA: TGTGCCAGCAGTTCTGGGACAGGGGGTGCTGAGCAGTTCTTC. This translates into CASSSGTGGAEQFF.

This chain connects TRBV5-5 to TRBJ1-2; D may be TRBD1 (5 bases). Trimming pared 0 bases from V and 0 bases from J, leaving 9 bases between. CDR3 length equals 15 residues. Germline V CDR1 and CDR2: SGHKS, YYEKEE (reference sequence). The CDR3 bases are TGTGCCAGCAGCTTGGCCCGGGGGACTAACTATGGCTACACCTTC. Translation: CASSLARGTNYGYTF.

This chain links TRBV3-1 (or the pseudogene TRBV3-2) with TRBJ1-2; D ambiguous. The germline V gene encodes CDR1 LGHDT and CDR2 YNNKEL (reference sequence). V dropped 3 bases and J dropped 8 bases, with 28 bases sitting between them. The CDR3 is 18 residues long. CDR3 sequence reads: CASSHSLLTRRATLGYTF. The CDR3 DNA follows: TGTGCCAGCAGCCATTCCTTATTGACCCGAAGGGCCACATTGGGCTACACCTTC.

The chain links TRBV27 to TRBJ2-3; the D gene is possibly TRBD2 (6 bases). The germline V gene has CDR1 MNHEY and CDR2 SMNVEV (reference sequence). CDR3 length: 12 amino acids. V was pared by 0 bases and J by 8 bases, with 6 bases between. In DNA form, the CDR3 reads TGTGCCAGCAGTTTATCCGGGGGTACGCAGTATTTT. This gives the protein CASSLSGGTQYF.

The genes are TRBV7-9 and TRBJ1-2; a possible D gene is TRBD1 (6 bases). The CDR3 length is 15 residues. V was shortened by 5 bases and J by 1 base, with 14 bases between the two germline ends. The germline gives CDR1 SEHNR, CDR2 FQNEAQ (reference sequence). This chain's CDR3 is CASSRNREVNYGYTF. CDR3 sequence (DNA): TGTGCCAGCAGCCGCAACAGGGAAGTTAACTATGGCTACACCTTC.

The V and J genes are TRBV7-9 and TRBJ1-1; TRBD1 matches 7 bases. Germline V gene sequence: CDR1 SEHNR, CDR2 FQNEAQ (reference sequence). The CDR3 is 14 amino acids. The trim removed 5 bases at V and 6 bases at J, leaving 9 bases unmatched. The CDR3: CASSPPQGVAEAFF. The CDR3 coding sequence is TGTGCCAGCAGCCCCCCCCAGGGGGTGGCTGAAGCTTTCTTT.

The chain combines TRBV15 with TRBJ2-5; 9 positions agree with TRBD1. J lost 4 bases, V lost 2 bases, and 8 bases had no gene match. Germline assignment: CDR1 LNHNV and CDR2 YYDKDF (reference sequence). CDR3 length: 16 amino acids. CDR3: CATSRLNPTGGETQYF. For the CDR3, the DNA is TGTGCCACCAGCAGACTTAATCCGACAGGGGGAGAGACCCAGTACTTC.

The CDR3 region is CASSFTGFNTGELFF. CDR3 in DNA: TGTGCCAGCAGCTTCACAGGGTTTAACACCGGGGAGCTGTTTTTT. The chain recombines TRBV28 with TRBJ2-2; D may be TRBD1 (6 bases). The CDR3 consists of 15 residues. Per the germline V gene, CDR1 is MDHEN and CDR2 is SYDVKM. The V gene lost 6 bases and the J gene lost 2 bases, with 13 bases spanning the gap.

This CDR3 reads CASSYRGPYEQYF. CDR3 nucleotides: TGTGCCAGCAGTTACAGGGGGCCGTACGAGCAGTACTTC. The chain recombines TRBV6-2 or TRBV6-3 with TRBJ2-7, with TRBD1 matching 7 bases. Germline CDR1 MNHEY, CDR2 SVGEGT. J lost 4 bases, V lost 2 bases, and 2 bases had no gene match. CDR3 length equals 13 residues.

The chain employs TRBV9 and TRBJ2-5; D possibly corresponds to TRBD2 (5 bases). CDR3 length equals 15 residues. Germline-derived CDR1 and CDR2 are SGDLS and YYNGEE. V dropped 3 bases and J dropped 4 bases, with 16 bases sitting between them. CDR3 loop: CASSARGAGPETQYF. The DNA for the CDR3 is TGTGCCAGCAGCGCACGGGGAGCCGGTCCAGAGACCCAGTACTTC.

The DNA of the CDR3 is TGTGCCAGCAGTGACTCTGGGGGGGCGAGAACCGGGGAGCTGTTTTTT. Its translation: CASSDSGGARTGELFF. V gene TRBV6-4 combines with J gene TRBJ2-2; possibly TRBD2 for D (7 bases). Trimming took 0 bases from V and 5 from J, leaving 13 bases between them. Looked up from germline, CDR1 is MRHNA and CDR2 is SNTAGT. This CDR3 contains 16 residues.

The genes are TRBV6-5 and TRBJ2-6; 10 bases fit TRBD1. The ends lost 10 bases at V and 0 bases at J; junction bases unmatched: 3. The CDR3 is made up of 15 amino acids. Germline V CDR1 and CDR2: MNHEY, SVGAGI. CDR3: CATRTGGSGANVLTF. For the CDR3, the DNA is TGTGCCACCCGGACAGGGGGCTCTGGGGCCAACGTCCTGACTTTC.

The chain employs TRBV28 and TRBJ1-5, with 7 nucleotides matching TRBD1. The CDR3 extends over 15 amino acids. The ends lost 3 bases at V and 3 bases at J; junction bases unmatched: 5. Germline V CDR1 and CDR2: MDHEN, SYDVKM. CDR3 amino acids: CASSFDGTDNQPQHF. The CDR3 DNA reads TGTGCCAGCAGTTTTGATGGGACAGACAATCAGCCCCAGCATTTT.

This clone was recorded once. The chain carries TRBV15 and TRBJ1-1; D is unresolved. The CDR3 spans 15 residues. V lost 0 bases and J 5 bases, leaving 13 bases between the germline ends. Germline V gives CDR1 LNHNV, CDR2 YYDKDF (reference sequence). The CDR3 reads CATSRDQVPGTEAFF. In DNA, the CDR3 is TGTGCCACCAGCAGAGATCAGGTTCCGGGGACTGAAGCTTTCTTT.

This chain links TRBV29-1 with TRBJ2-3; weak D call: TRBD2 (5 bases). The germline V gene encodes CDR1 SQVTM and CDR2 ANQGSEA. This CDR3 is built from 14 residues. The V gene lost 2 bases and the J gene lost 2 bases, with 11 bases spanning the gap. CDR3 coding DNA: TGCAGCGTTGAACTATCCGGGGTCACAGATACGCAGTATTTT. Its translation: CSVELSGVTDTQYF.